This T cell receptor (beta chain) was sequenced in a study of T cell responses to AZD1222 COVID-19 vaccine. As for the study in general: Pooling covered second doses at about 4 or about 12 weeks.

The table came from immunoSEQ multiplex PCR; TCRdb's copy has only in-frame clones and leaves some out. The sample consists of about 150,000 clones, roughly 90% of them appearing once. With regard to this clone: No antigen is known for it.

Study outcomes and limitations: Mostly white British, mostly female donors; authors suggested clonal diversity may be underestimated. Regions 160-218 and 743-854 dominated among vaccine-associated CD4 TCRs spanning spike.

The sample consisted of peripheral blood, taken on day 0 of AZD1222 vaccination. The TCR sequence derives from an adult in good health.

The CDR3 region is CASSFGGRISGELFF. The CDR3 nucleotides are TGTGCCAGCAGTTTCGGGGGGCGAATTTCCGGGGAGCTGTTTTTT. V and J are TRBV28 and TRBJ2-2; D is possibly TRBD2 (7 bases). The germline V gene has CDR1 MDHEN and CDR2 SYDVKM. Deletions cut 3 bases from V and 6 bases from J, with 14 bases between. The CDR3 has 15 residues.